This TCR beta chain was captured by sequencing in a study of T-cell reconstitution after alpha-beta-depleted transplantation in children (dated by TCRdb to about 2016). Broadly, across the study: Using TCR repertoire profiling, the study quantitatively followed how T-cell immune reconstitution unfolded in children after TCRalphabeta/CD19-depleted allogeneic hematopoietic cell transplantation.

Regarding this clonotype: Which antigen it targets is not known. Within one base of it there is no much larger clone, and no base qualities were kept.

From a lookup of the germline V gene, CDR1 and CDR2 are MNHEY and SVGAGI. Taken from cysteine to phenylalanine, the CDR3 has 15 residues. Only CDR3 DNA is held: 45 bases, read in frame from base 1. At the junction V is shortened by 0 bases and J by 0 bases, with 8 bases in between. The paper's findings and limits, for the study overall: Hyperexpanded clone frequencies declined over subsequent months; after one year, T-cell counts and TCRbeta diversity were mostly attributed to newly produced T cells. About two months after transplant, the apparently early recovery of alphabetaT-cell counts reportedly depended on just several hundred clones that had expanded rapidly and came from non-depleted graft cells. The high TCRbeta diversity at day 60 in some patients was ascribed to recipient T cells and intrathymic progenitors that had survived conditioning.

This specimen's treatment or condition label, per the study, means: allogeneic hematopoietic cell transplantation with graft depleted of TCRalphabeta T cells and CD19 B cells. Transplant recipients were children who received TCRalphabeta/CD19-depleted allogeneic hematopoietic cell grafts. The library was made by PCR. Sequencing used an Illumina HiSeq 2500. To normalize quantification of the TCRbeta repertoire, the TCR libraries were built with molecular barcoding that relied on unique molecular identifiers. Clones were called with MiXCR by TCRdb after fastp trimmed the public reads at Q25, and only in-frame beta chains were retained. Rows with one shared CDR3 protein collapse into an entry with the most common genes and DNA. In this sample the table shows about 980,000 distinct CDR3 sequences, 25% to 35% of which occur a single time. Jointly, the top ten make up more than 25% of the sample.

This sequence originates from a boy younger than two who had a stem cell transplant for SCID, so the T cells may come from the graft donor. This sample comprised PBMCs, mostly from graft donor cells, obtained 360 days after TCRalphabeta/CD19-depleted stem cell transplant. This sequence uses TRBV6-5 and TRBJ1-1; the D gene cannot be resolved reliably. The nucleotide sequence reads as follows: TGTGCCAGCAGTTACTCCTATTTTATGAACACTGAAGCTTTCTTT. It is translated as CASSYSYFMNTEAFF.